These 24 T cell receptor beta chains came from one sample sequenced in a study of T cell responses to AZD1222 COVID-19 vaccine. Generated by immunoSEQ multiplex PCR, the TCRdb table keeps only in-frame clones and is missing some. The profile covers 65,000 to 95,000 clones, with 80% to 90% appearing a single time and approximately 13% taken by the ten largest. The sequenced sample was peripheral blood, obtained on day 0 of AZD1222 vaccination. The receptor set was obtained from an adult in good health.

This chain joins TRBV7-9 and TRBJ1-4, with D perhaps matching TRBD1 (5 bases). The CDR3 is 15 amino acids. CDR1 is SEHNR and CDR2 is FQNEAQ in the germline V gene (reference sequence). V dropped 5 bases and J dropped 0 bases, with 10 bases sitting between them. The CDR3 DNA reads TGTGCCAGCAGCCTAACGACAGCAACTAATGAAAAACTGTTTTTT. Its translation: CASSLTTATNEKLFF. The full variable domain, rest sourced from reference TRBV7-9 and TRBJ1-4, is DTGVSQNPRHKITKRGQNVTFRCDPISEHNRLYWYRQTLGQGPEFLTYFQNEAQLEKSRLLSDRFSAERPKGSFSTLEIQRTEQGDSAMYLCASSLTTATNEKLFFGSGTQLSVL.

This sequence joins TRBV7-6 and TRBJ2-5; the D gene is possibly TRBD2 (5 bases). Germline CDR1 and CDR2: SGHVS and FNYEAQ. Trimming shortened V by 1 base and J by 5 bases, and 14 bases separated the two germline ends. CDR3 length: 15 residues. In nucleotides, the CDR3 is TGTGCCAGCAGCTTAGTTTACGGCCGCGGGGAGACCCAGTACTTC. It is translated as CASSLVYGRGETQYF.

The chain is built from TRBV27 and TRBJ1-2, with TRBD1 identical over 9 bases. The ends lost 8 bases at V and 7 bases at J; junction bases unmatched: 2. This CDR3 has 11 residues. Germline V lookup: CDR1 MNHEY, CDR2 SMNVEV (reference sequence). The CDR3 loop reads CASGTGFGYTF. CDR3 DNA sequence: TGTGCCAGCGGGACAGGGTTTGGCTACACCTTC.

This clone was observed a handful of times. The chain uses TRBV12-3 or TRBV12-4 and TRBJ1-1; perhaps TRBD1 as D (5 bases). V was trimmed by 6 bases and J by 1 base, leaving 9 bases between them. The CDR3 extends over 13 amino acids. The CDR3 loop reads CASRTDRNTEAFF. The DNA of the CDR3 is TGTGCCAGCAGGACCGACAGGAACACTGAAGCTTTCTTT.

The chain joins TRBV27 to TRBJ1-1; D possibly corresponds to TRBD1 (5 bases). This CDR3 region has 14 residues. Trimming pared 7 bases from V and 0 bases from J, leaving 12 bases between. Germline V gene lookup returns CDR1 MNHEY and CDR2 SMNVEV (reference sequence). The CDR3: CASISGRLNTEAFF. The CDR3 DNA reads TGTGCCAGCATCTCGGGGCGATTGAACACTGAAGCTTTCTTT.

The CDR3 spells CASSRGAGWSDTQYF. The CDR3 nucleotides are TGTGCCAGTAGTCGGGGGGCAGGGTGGTCAGATACGCAGTATTTT. The chain couples TRBV19 to TRBJ2-3; TRBD2 might be the D (7 bases). Germline V gives CDR1 LNHDA, CDR2 SQIVND (reference sequence). CDR3 length equals 15 residues. Trimming took 5 bases from V and 4 from J, leaving 16 bases between them.

The chain joins TRBV5-5 to TRBJ1-5, with D maybe TRBD1 (5 bases). Per the germline V gene, CDR1 is SGHKS and CDR2 is YYEKEE (reference sequence). The ends were cut back, 1 base at V and 7 bases at J, with 18 bases in the middle. This CDR3 is built from 16 residues. Here the CDR3 DNA reads TGTGCCAGCAGCTTGTATCGGGACTCGAGGGCGCAGCCCCAGCATTTT. Amino acids: CASSLYRDSRAQPQHF.

This clone was observed a single time. The rearrangement joins TRBV2 to TRBJ1-4; D might be TRBD1 (6 bases). Germline V CDR1 and CDR2: SNHLY, FYNNEI. V shed 8 bases and J shed 4 bases, with 11 bases lying between them. This CDR3 region has 13 residues. CDR3 in amino acids: CASEGQLNEKLFF. The CDR3 DNA sequence: TGTGCCAGCGAGGGACAACTTAATGAAAAACTGTTTTTT.

The CDR3 sequence: CASSQDPRGNEQYF. CDR3 DNA: TGTGCCAGCAGCCAAGATCCCAGGGGGAACGAGCAGTACTTC. The genes are TRBV3-1 (or the pseudogene TRBV3-2) and TRBJ2-7; TRBD1 aligns across 7 bases. This CDR3 spans 14 amino acids. V shed 0 bases, J shed 5 bases, and the junction held 4 bases outside the gene matches. Germline V gene lookup returns CDR1 LGHDT and CDR2 YNNKEL (reference sequence).

V usage is TRBV4-1 and J usage is TRBJ1-5; unclear D gene. Trimming left V 0 bases short and J 6 bases short, with 9 bases between. The CDR3 sequence is 14 residues long. Per the germline V gene, CDR1 is MGHRA and CDR2 is YSYEKL. The CDR3 region is CASSQDRGTQPQHF. The CDR3 bases are TGCGCCAGCAGCCAAGACCGGGGAACTCAGCCCCAGCATTTT.

This chain uses TRBV10-3 with TRBJ2-7, with 10 nucleotides matching TRBD1. Germline CDR1 is ENHRY and CDR2 is SYGVKD. Trimming took 3 bases from V and 2 from J; bases not matched to a gene: 7. The CDR3 is made up of 16 amino acids. For the CDR3, the DNA is TGTGCCATCAGTGACCCCGGACAGGGGGGCACCTACGAGCAGTACTTC. Translating gives CAISDPGQGGTYEQYF.

The chain links TRBV25-1 to TRBJ1-5; the D is unclear. V was shortened by 4 bases and J by 9 bases, with 7 bases between the two germline ends. This CDR3 region has 11 residues. The germline V gene has CDR1 MGHDK and CDR2 SYGVNS. The CDR3 loop is CASSAGGPQHF. The CDR3 DNA follows: TGTGCCAGCAGTGCTGGCGGGCCCCAGCATTTT.

The rearrangement links TRBV27 to TRBJ2-7; no clear D. The CDR3 length is 14 residues. From germline, CDR1 is MNHEY and CDR2 SMNVEV (reference sequence). Trimming took off 2 bases at V and 2 bases at J, with 10 bases between the two ends. The CDR3: CASSLGHLTYEQYF. The CDR3 DNA sequence: TGTGCCAGCAGTTTAGGGCATCTCACCTACGAGCAGTACTTC.

The chain couples TRBV5-6 to TRBJ2-3, with D perhaps TRBD1 or TRBD2 (6 bases each). Trimming cost V 5 bases and J 3 bases, with 13 bases left between them. Per germline, CDR1 SGHDT and CDR2 YYEEEE. This CDR3 region has 14 residues. The CDR3 loop is CASRGGWLTDTQYF. The CDR3 DNA reads TGTGCCAGCAGGGGGGGCTGGTTGACAGATACGCAGTATTTT. Based on the CDR3 plus reference TRBV5-6 and TRBJ2-3, the full variable domain is DAGVTQSPTHLIKTRGQQVTLRCSPKSGHDTVSWYQQALGQGPQFIFQYYEEEERQRGNFPDRFSGHQFPNYSSELNVNALLLGDSALYLCASRGGWLTDTQYFGPGTRLTVL.

This clone was counted a single time. The chain carries TRBV5-5 and TRBJ2-2, with 9 bases aligning to TRBD2. The CDR3 sequence is 16 residues long. In germline, CDR1 is SGHKS, CDR2 YYEKEE (reference sequence). V was clipped by 0 bases and J by 0 bases; unmatched bases: 0. CDR3 coding DNA: TGTGCCAGCAGCTTGGTAGCGGGGGCGAACACCGGGGAGCTGTTTTTT. Amino acids: CASSLVAGANTGELFF.

The CDR3 spells CASSLETRQPQHF. The CDR3, as DNA: TGTGCCAGCAGCTTAGAGACCAGGCAGCCCCAGCATTTT. This chain links TRBV11-2 with TRBJ1-5; D gene unclear. The germline V and J ends were trimmed by 0 bases and 7 bases, with 7 bases remaining between them. This CDR3 has 13 residues. In germline, CDR1 is SGHAT, CDR2 FQNNGV.

The chain employs TRBV7-3 and TRBJ1-1, with a weak D call TRBD1 (6 bases). Germline CDR1 SGHTA, CDR2 FQGTGA. CDR3 length: 13 residues. Trimming stripped 5 bases from V and 1 base from J, with 8 bases between. CDR3 loop: CASSPTGNTEAFF. The CDR3 region has the DNA TGTGCCAGCAGCCCGACAGGGAACACTGAAGCTTTCTTT.

In this sample, this clone turned up a few times. The chain is built from TRBV11-3 and TRBJ2-2, with TRBD2 matching 7 bases. With V trimmed by 1 base and J by 6 bases, 8 bases remained unmatched. The CDR3 length is 16 residues. Germline values: CDR1 SGHNT, CDR2 YENEEA. This chain's CDR3 is CASSLGRQRGAGELFF. The CDR3 DNA is TGTGCCAGCAGCTTAGGTCGGCAGCGGGGTGCCGGGGAGCTGTTTTTT. Based on the CDR3 plus reference TRBV11-3 and TRBJ2-2, the full variable domain is EAGVVQSPRYKIIEKKQPVAFWCNPISGHNTLYWYLQNLGQGPELLIRYENEEAVDDSQLPKDRFSAERLKGVDSTLKIQPAELGDSAVYLCASSLGRQRGAGELFFGEGSRLTVL.

The CDR3 spells CASRGQGGGNTIYF. The CDR3 DNA reads as TGTGCCAGCAGAGGTCAGGGTGGCGGAAACACCATATATTTT. This sequence joins TRBV7-9 and TRBJ1-3; possible D gene TRBD1, 5 bases. The CDR3 covers 14 residues. CDR1 is SEHNR, CDR2 FQNEAQ, per germline (reference sequence). V was clipped by 6 bases and J by 4 bases, with 13 bases between them.

This clone came up a few times. The chain recombines TRBV7-9 with TRBJ1-6; possible D gene TRBD1, 5 bases. Per germline, CDR1 SEHNR and CDR2 FQNEAQ (reference sequence). Trimming removed 1 base from V and 11 bases from J, with 15 bases in between. The CDR3 has 15 residues. CDR3 nucleotides: TGTGCCAGCAGCTTAGGGCAGGGTGGATTGACACCCCTCCACTTT. Its translation is CASSLGQGGLTPLHF. The whole variable domain, filled in from reference TRBV7-9 and TRBJ1-6, reads DTGVSQNPRHKITKRGQNVTFRCDPISEHNRLYWYRQTLGQGPEFLTYFQNEAQLEKSRLLSDRFSAERPKGSFSTLEIQRTEQGDSAMYLCASSLGQGGLTPLHFGNGTRLTVT.

This chain connects TRBV7-6 to TRBJ1-2, with D perhaps TRBD1 (5 bases). Germline V lookup: CDR1 SGHVS, CDR2 FNYEAQ. The CDR3 is 12 residues long. Trimming cost V 5 bases and J 7 bases, with 11 bases left between them. The CDR3 DNA follows: TGTGCCAGCAGCGTAGACAGCGGTGGCTACACCTTC. Protein product: CASSVDSGGYTF. The full variable domain, with the rest looked up from reference TRBV7-6 and TRBJ1-2, is GAGVSQSPRYKVTKRGQDVALRCDPISGHVSLYWYRQALGQGPEFLTYFNYEAQQDKSGLPNDRFSAERPEGSISTLTIQRTEQRDSAMYRCASSVDSGGYTFGSGTRLTVV.

V usage is TRBV7-8 and J usage is TRBJ2-1, with D perhaps matching TRBD2 (6 bases). Trimming took 0 bases from V and 3 from J, leaving 9 bases between them. The CDR3 runs to 15 residues. The V gene's germline CDR1 is SGHVS and CDR2 FQNEAQ. The CDR3 spells CASSLAGGRYNEQFF. The DNA for the CDR3 is TGTGCCAGCAGCTTAGCGGGGGGACGCTACAATGAGCAGTTCTTC.

This clone was found a few times. This chain connects TRBV7-8 to TRBJ1-1, with D possibly being TRBD1 (6 bases). V lost 4 bases and J lost 1, with 13 bases in between. Germline CDR1 SGHVS, CDR2 FQNEAQ. The CDR3 runs 15 residues. This CDR3 reads CASSWMGQRNTEAFF. The CDR3 region has the DNA TGTGCCAGCAGCTGGATGGGACAACGGAACACTGAAGCTTTCTTT.

This rearrangement joins TRBV9 to TRBJ2-2; TRBD1 matches at 9 bases. V shed 5 bases, J shed 6 bases, and the junction held 8 bases outside the gene matches. CDR1 and CDR2 from the germline V gene are SGDLS and YYNGEE. The CDR3 extends over 15 amino acids. CDR3 protein: CASREDRGGPGELFF. As DNA, the CDR3 is TGTGCCAGCAGAGAGGACAGGGGAGGACCCGGGGAGCTGTTTTTT.